The clone carrying this T cell receptor (beta chain) was seen only a few times. The primer mix had 60 Vbeta and 13 Jbeta primers. Repertoires were generated with immunoSEQ multiplex PCR, while TCRdb's copy carries only in-frame clones and drops some. The sample lists 110,000 to 150,000 clones; more than 80% were seen once. This specimen belongs to a study of cytomegalovirus exposure and HLA in healthy donors. The material sequenced was PBMCs. The sequence derives from a woman between 35 and 50 years old in good health and CMV-seropositive.

As DNA, the CDR3 is TGTGCCAGCAGCCCACCGCCTAGCGGGACCATCTCCTACGAGCAGTACTTC. It codes for CASSPPPSGTISYEQYF. V gene TRBV11-2 combines with J gene TRBJ2-7; 9 bases are shared with TRBD2. This CDR3 has 17 residues. The trim removed 5 bases at V and 0 bases at J, leaving 11 bases unmatched. CDR1 is SGHAT and CDR2 is FQNNGV in the germline V gene.